The sequence of this T cell receptor (beta chain) was determined in a study of cytomegalovirus exposure and HLA in healthy donors. Notes on this clone: Its antigen is unknown.

The PCR had 60 Vbeta and 13 Jbeta primers. Clones were read by immunoSEQ multiplex PCR, and TCRdb kept only the in-frame ones, dropping some. The sample lists 150,000 to 200,000 clones, roughly 68% occurring once. The CDR3 has 15 amino acids. Germline V gives CDR1 MNHEY, CDR2 SVGAGI. Study results and limitations: A later analysis showed TCR association rates differing by HLA locus, peaking at DRB1 and lowest at HLA-C. Versus the approximately 700-donor mean, an Asian-associated ancestry cluster reportedly showed fewer N-insertions in a later analysis.

This clonotype was sampled from a woman under 40 in good health and CMV-seronegative. V usage is TRBV6-5 and J usage is TRBJ2-5, with D unresolved. The closer fit of TRBJ2-7 to the DNA end suggests the J call may be wrong. The sequencing input was PBMCs. This CDR3 is CASRSRSAPAYEQYF. Here the CDR3 DNA reads TGTGCCAGCAGGTCCCGGTCAGCGCCCGCCTACGAGCAGTACTTC.